Listed below are T cell receptor beta chains from one sample, sequenced in a study of cytomegalovirus exposure and HLA in healthy donors. TCRdb's table, derived via immunoSEQ multiplex PCR, lists solely in-frame clones and lacks some. Of approximately 240,000 clones in the sample, just over 90% are singletons; the top ten hold around 1%. Sequencing was done on a sample of PBMCs. The receptors come from a woman aged 18-30 years in good health and CMV-seronegative. Each CDR3 is given with its conserved first and last residue. Fields, in order: J gene, V gene, clone size, D gene, CDR3 protein, CDR3 DNA. A D gene is named only where the DNA matches it firmly. The size of a clone is reported for some rows only, either as once, few or many, or as a class for expanded clones.

>TRBJ1-5|TRBV25-1|NA|TRBD1
CASSEGGVRGAQHF
TGTGCCAGCAGTGAAGGGGGAGTCAGGGGGGCCCAGCATTTT
>TRBJ2-1|TRBV27|NA|TRBD2
CASSLGLAGAPYNEQFF
TGTGCCAGCAGTTTGGGGCTAGCGGGGGCCCCCTACAATGAGCAGTTCTTC
>TRBJ2-1|TRBV5-1|NA|TRBD2
CASSFSTGGEGGYTSSYNEQFF
TGCGCCAGCAGCTTTTCAACGGGAGGGGAGGGGGGATATACATCCTCCTACAATGAGCAGTTCTTC
>TRBJ1-1|TRBV27|NA|TRBD1
CASSAPQGVTTEAFF
TGTGCCAGCAGTGCCCCGCAGGGGGTGACCACTGAAGCTTTCTTT
>TRBJ2-7|TRBV6-1|NA|NA
CASSWGTSTGQYF
TGTGCCAGCAGTTGGGGCACCTCTACGGGGCAGTACTTC
>TRBJ2-1|TRBV5-6|NA|NA
CASSLALLQREQFF
TGTGCCAGCAGCTTGGCTCTCCTCCAGCGTGAGCAGTTCTTC
>TRBJ2-3|TRBV30|few|TRBD2
CAGTSGSTDTQYF
TGTGCCGGGACTAGCGGGAGCACAGATACGCAGTATTTT
>TRBJ1-1|TRBV7-2|NA|NA
CASSTQGVKGTEAFF
TGTGCCAGCAGCACACAGGGTGTCAAGGGCACTGAAGCTTTCTTT
>TRBJ2-3|TRBV4-1|NA|TRBD2
CASSQDPGLAYTDTQYF
TGCGCCAGCAGCCAAGATCCGGGACTAGCCTACACAGATACGCAGTATTTT
>TRBJ2-7|TRBV29-1|NA|TRBD2
CSVESGSSYEQYF
TGCAGCGTAGAGAGCGGGAGCTCCTACGAGCAGTACTTC
>TRBJ1-4|TRBV7-9|NA|NA
CASSQGGANEKLFF
TGTGCCAGCAGCCAAGGGGGAGCTAATGAAAAACTGTTTTTT
>TRBJ2-7|TRBV7-9|NA|TRBD2
CASSLGLAGGTLPYEQYF
TGTGCCAGCAGCCTTGGACTAGCGGGAGGAACGCTACCTTACGAGCAGTACTTC
>TRBJ1-5|TRBV7-8|NA|NA
CASSPLRGNQPQHF
TGTGCCAGCAGCCCCCTCAGGGGCAATCAGCCCCAGCATTTT
>TRBJ2-2|TRBV28|once|NA
CASSLYQGSTGELFF
TGTGCCAGCAGTTTATACCAGGGTAGCACCGGGGAGCTGTTTTTT
>TRBJ1-1|TRBV11-3|NA|NA
CASSSQGRPEAFF
TGTGCCAGCAGCTCGCAGGGGCGACCTGAAGCTTTCTTT
>TRBJ2-7|TRBV6-1|NA|TRBD2
CASSDGGLAGVPQYF
TGTGCCAGCAGTGATGGGGGACTAGCGGGAGTTCCGCAGTACTTC
>TRBJ1-5|TRBV7-9|NA|NA
CASSLRVDQPQHF
TGTGCCAGCAGCTTACGGGTGGATCAGCCCCAGCATTTT
>TRBJ2-2|TRBV19|NA|NA
CASNGLQGELFF
TGTGCCAGTAATGGGCTTCAGGGGGAGCTGTTTTTT